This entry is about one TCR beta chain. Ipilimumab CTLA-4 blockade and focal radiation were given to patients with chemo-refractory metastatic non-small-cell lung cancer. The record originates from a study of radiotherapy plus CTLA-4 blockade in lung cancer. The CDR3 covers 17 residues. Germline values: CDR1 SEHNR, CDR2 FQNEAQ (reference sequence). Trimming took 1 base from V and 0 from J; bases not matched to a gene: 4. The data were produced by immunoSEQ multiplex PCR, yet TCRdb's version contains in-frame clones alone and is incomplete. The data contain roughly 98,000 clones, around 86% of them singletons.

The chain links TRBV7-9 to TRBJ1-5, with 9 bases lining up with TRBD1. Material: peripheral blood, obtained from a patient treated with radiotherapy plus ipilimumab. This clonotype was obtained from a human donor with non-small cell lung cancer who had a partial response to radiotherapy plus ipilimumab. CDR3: CASSLVGTGYSNQPQHF. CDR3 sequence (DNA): TGTGCCAGCAGCTTAGTGGGGACAGGGTATAGCAATCAGCCCCAGCATTTT.